The 26 T cell receptor beta chains below come from one sample, sequenced in a study of blood T cell repertoires in COVID-19. This table comes from immunoSEQ multiplex PCR, and its TCRdb copy is limited to in-frame clones, with some not included. This table holds 110,000 or so clones, about three quarters found once. Sequencing was performed on peripheral blood. These receptors were taken from a woman between 70 and 85 years old with acute or convalescent COVID-19.

Only one count was recorded for this clone. The V gene is TRBV6-5, the J gene TRBJ2-1; 12 bases align to TRBD1. Germline CDR1 reads MNHEY; CDR2 reads SVGAGI. CDR3 length: 15 residues. With V trimmed by 7 bases and J by 3 bases, 4 bases remained unmatched. The DNA for the CDR3 is TGTGCCAGCAAAAGGGACAGGGGGCTCTACAATGAGCAGTTCTTC. It is translated as CASKRDRGLYNEQFF.

This clone was counted a single time. The J gene is TRBJ2-1, the V gene TRBV4-3, with a tentative D call TRBD2 (7 bases). With 2 bases removed from V and 6 bases from J, the gap between germline ends came to 20 bases. This CDR3 spans 17 amino acids. In germline, CDR1 is LGHNA, CDR2 YSLEER. CDR3 sequence (DNA): TGCGCCAGCAGCCAAAGGGGAGGAGGGGGGGCAGGCAATGAGCAGTTCTTC. Its translation: CASSQRGGGGAGNEQFF.

V usage is TRBV30 and J usage is TRBJ1-1; 7 positions agree with TRBD1. J gave up 2 bases and V 4 bases, and 4 bases lay outside the gene matches. The CDR3 sequence is 13 residues long. From germline, CDR1 is GTSNPN and CDR2 SVGIG (reference sequence). CDR3 amino acids: CAWIGQVNTEAFF. In DNA form, the CDR3 reads TGTGCCTGGATCGGACAGGTTAACACTGAAGCTTTCTTT.

This clone has only one observation. The V and J genes are TRBV2 and TRBJ1-1; 7 bases align to TRBD1. Germline lookup yields CDR1 SNHLY and CDR2 FYNNEI. The CDR3 extends over 15 amino acids. V lost 6 bases to trimming and J lost 1 base; unmatched junction nucleotides: 8. The CDR3: CASRVTQGPNTEAFF. DNA for the CDR3: TGTGCCAGCAGAGTTACACAGGGGCCGAACACTGAAGCTTTCTTT.

This clone was seen a few times. This chain links TRBV29-1 with TRBJ2-7, with D perhaps matching TRBD2 (5 bases). CDR1 is SQVTM and CDR2 is ANQGSEA in the germline V gene. The V and J ends lost 2 bases and 1 base respectively, with 12 bases between them. The CDR3 is made up of 14 amino acids. CDR3 region: CSVEPRGRSYEQYF. Here the CDR3 DNA reads TGCAGCGTTGAACCCCGGGGTAGGTCCTACGAGCAGTACTTC.

This chain links TRBV20-1 with TRBJ2-1; TRBD1 matches 10 bases. This CDR3 contains 11 residues. Looked up from germline, CDR1 is DFQATT and CDR2 is SNEGSKA (reference sequence). The CDR3 protein is CRGDRGSEQFF. CDR3 sequence (DNA): TGCAGGGGGGACAGGGGCAGTGAGCAGTTCTTC.

V gene TRBV29-1 combines with J gene TRBJ1-1; maybe TRBD1 (5 bases). V shed 7 bases and J shed 5 bases, with 8 bases lying between them. The CDR3 spans 10 residues. Per the germline V gene, CDR1 is SQVTM and CDR2 is ANQGSEA. The CDR3 here is CSGKGTEAFF. CDR3 DNA sequence: TGCAGCGGGAAGGGGACTGAAGCTTTCTTT.

This sequence joins TRBV11-2 and TRBJ2-7; possibly TRBD2 for D (5 bases). Germline V CDR1 and CDR2: SGHAT, FQNNGV. The CDR3 runs to 13 residues. Trimming removed 3 bases at V and 5 bases at J, with 11 bases between. The DNA of the CDR3 is TGTGCCAGCAGCTTGATGCTAGCCCACGAGCAGTACTTC. Amino acids: CASSLMLAHEQYF.

This rearrangement joins TRBV13 to TRBJ1-2; maybe TRBD1 (5 bases). This CDR3 is 11 amino acids long. Germline loops: CDR1 PRHDT, CDR2 FYEKMQ (reference sequence). V was pared by 3 bases and J by 7 bases, with 6 bases between. The CDR3 nucleotides read TGTGCCAGCAGCTTGGGGGGTGGCTACACCTTC. Encoded protein: CASSLGGGYTF. The complete variable domain, with remaining parts taken from reference TRBV13 and TRBJ1-2, reads AAGVIQSPRHLIKEKRETATLKCYPIPRHDTVYWYQQGPGQDPQFLISFYEKMQSDKGSIPDRFSAQQFSDYHSELNMSSLELGDSALYFCASSLGGGYTFGSGTRLTVV.

The chain uses TRBV27 and TRBJ2-2; 10 bases are shared with TRBD2. The CDR3 spans 18 residues. With V trimmed by 2 bases and J by 4 bases, 10 bases remained unmatched. CDR1 is MNHEY, CDR2 SMNVEV, per germline (reference sequence). Here the CDR3 DNA reads TGTGCCAGCAGTTTAGGGACAATAGCGGGGGGTCCCACCGGGGAGCTGTTTTTT. Amino acid sequence: CASSLGTIAGGPTGELFF.

V and J are TRBV5-1 and TRBJ1-2; TRBD1 matches 8 bases. Trimming took 0 bases from V and 5 from J; bases not matched to a gene: 3. The CDR3 totals 14 residues. Germline V lookup: CDR1 SGHRS, CDR2 YFSETQ. The CDR3 loop is CASSLAGGEYGYTF. The CDR3 DNA follows: TGCGCCAGCAGCTTGGCAGGGGGCGAGTATGGCTACACCTTC.

This chain uses TRBV5-1 with TRBJ1-5; 8 positions match TRBD1. From germline, CDR1 is SGHRS and CDR2 YFSETQ. This CDR3 comprises 14 residues. The junction had 8 bases not matched to a gene; V was cut back by 3 bases and J by 9 bases. In nucleotides, the CDR3 is TGCGCCAGCAGCTACGGACAGGGTGAAGGGCCCCAGCATTTT. Translating gives CASSYGQGEGPQHF.

The chain combines TRBV6-1 with TRBJ1-6; TRBD1 might be the D (5 bases). The CDR3 length is 13 residues. Between the trimmed V and J ends, which lost 3 bases and 8 bases, there was a span of 8 bases. Germline values: CDR1 MNHNS, CDR2 SASEGT. The CDR3 reads CASSDGRDSPLHF. Here the CDR3 DNA reads TGTGCCAGCAGTGATGGCAGGGATTCACCCCTCCACTTT.

The V call is TRBV5-1, the J call TRBJ2-3, with a possible D match to TRBD2 (5 bases). This CDR3 comprises 14 residues. The germline CDR1 and CDR2 sequences are SGHRS and YFSETQ. V gave up 7 bases and J gave up 6 bases, with 18 bases separating them. The CDR3 DNA reads TGCGCCAGCGGGCTTCGAGGGTTAAGGGATACGCAGTATTTT. It translates to CASGLRGLRDTQYF.

This clone was recorded only once. This chain connects TRBV4-1 to TRBJ1-2; weak D call: TRBD1 (6 bases). This CDR3 is 15 amino acids long. Trimming left V 0 bases short and J 2 bases short, with 10 bases between. Germline assignment: CDR1 MGHRA and CDR2 YSYEKL. The CDR3 sequence is CASSQEDRGNYGYTF. The CDR3 DNA sequence: TGCGCCAGCAGCCAAGAGGATAGGGGGAACTATGGCTACACCTTC.

This clone was counted between two and nine times. This rearrangement joins TRBV27 to TRBJ1-2, with 10 bases matching TRBD1. The trim removed 2 bases at V and 8 bases at J, leaving 11 bases unmatched. This CDR3 region has 16 residues. Germline values: CDR1 MNHEY, CDR2 SMNVEV (reference sequence). CDR3 in amino acids: CASSLNQGTGVYGYTF. In DNA form, the CDR3 reads TGTGCCAGCAGTTTAAATCAAGGGACAGGGGTATACGGCTACACCTTC.

In DNA form, the CDR3 reads TGTGCCAGCAGCTTAGCGGGACAGGGGCGTTCACCCCTCCACTTT. Its protein is CASSLAGQGRSPLHF. The chain uses TRBV7-9 and TRBJ1-6; 10 positions match TRBD1. The CDR3 consists of 15 residues. Germline V gene sequence: CDR1 SEHNR, CDR2 FQNEAQ (reference sequence). The V segment lost 0 bases and the J segment 9 bases; nucleotides outside the gene matches: 2.

V usage is TRBV6-5 and J usage is TRBJ1-2, with D possibly matching TRBD1 (6 bases). Germline CDR1 reads MNHEY; CDR2 reads SVGAGI. Deletions cut 0 bases from V and 5 bases from J, with 13 bases between. The CDR3 loop spans 15 amino acids. The CDR3 DNA follows: TGTGCCAGCAGTTACTCGACGGGACAAACGTATGGCTACACCTTC. Amino acid sequence: CASSYSTGQTYGYTF.

This clone has just one count. V gene TRBV5-1 combines with J gene TRBJ2-2; TRBD2 aligns across 8 bases. Per germline, CDR1 SGHRS and CDR2 YFSETQ. The ends lost 4 bases at V and 6 bases at J; junction bases unmatched: 8. CDR3 length: 15 residues. The chain's CDR3 is CASSPPGLGAGELFF. CDR3 bases: TGCGCCAGCAGCCCCCCGGGACTAGGAGCCGGGGAGCTGTTTTTT.

The chain is built from TRBV13 and TRBJ1-2, with D perhaps TRBD1 (6 bases). Germline V gene data show CDR1 as PRHDT and CDR2 as FYEKMQ (reference sequence). The CDR3 sequence is 15 residues long. Trimming pared 1 base from V and 5 bases from J, leaving 14 bases between. The CDR3 is CASSLDLDRRYGYTF. The CDR3, as DNA: TGTGCCAGCAGCTTAGATCTGGACAGACGTTATGGCTACACCTTC.

This chain uses TRBV28 with TRBJ2-7; 9 bases fit TRBD1. The CDR3 loop spans 15 amino acids. The germline V gene has CDR1 MDHEN and CDR2 SYDVKM. Trimming cost V 7 bases and J 4 bases; bases outside gene matches: 11. The CDR3: CASINGGQGRYEQYF. The CDR3 coding sequence is TGTGCCAGCATTAATGGGGGACAGGGACGGTACGAGCAGTACTTC.

The V call is TRBV19, the J call TRBJ2-3; 7 bases agree with TRBD2. Trimming took 3 bases from V and 2 from J; bases not matched to a gene: 5. Germline CDR1 reads LNHDA; CDR2 reads SQIVND (reference sequence). The CDR3 extends over 15 amino acids. The CDR3 loop reads CASSMGGLVTDTQYF. CDR3 sequence (DNA): TGTGCCAGTAGTATGGGGGGGTTAGTCACAGATACGCAGTATTTT.

The chain couples TRBV27 to TRBJ1-2; D gene unclear. The CDR3 loop spans 15 amino acids. From germline, CDR1 is MNHEY and CDR2 SMNVEV (reference sequence). With 0 bases removed from V and 4 bases from J, the gap between germline ends came to 12 bases. The CDR3 sequence is CASSLSAGFVYGYTF. As DNA, the CDR3 is TGTGCCAGCAGTTTATCGGCGGGCTTTGTCTATGGCTACACCTTC.

This clone was seen only a few times. The chain carries TRBV29-1 and TRBJ1-3, with D maybe TRBD1 (6 bases). The CDR3 contains 14 residues. The V end lost 4 bases, the J end lost 5 bases, and 15 bases lay between the germline ends. Germline V lookup: CDR1 SQVTM, CDR2 ANQGSEA. Here the CDR3 reads CSVGTASGRNTIYF. CDR3 nucleotides: TGCAGCGTTGGGACAGCAAGTGGAAGAAACACCATATATTTT.

The V and J genes are TRBV30 and TRBJ2-3, with 10 positions matching TRBD1. Germline lookup yields CDR1 GTSNPN and CDR2 SVGIG (reference sequence). J gave up 4 bases and V 5 bases, and 6 bases lay outside the gene matches. The CDR3 has 14 amino acids. The CDR3 loop is CAWDRGQSADTQYF. The CDR3 bases are TGTGCCTGGGACAGGGGGCAATCGGCAGATACGCAGTATTTT.

The chain recombines TRBV29-1 with TRBJ2-7, with TRBD1 identical over 8 bases. With V trimmed by 4 bases and J by 7 bases, 12 bases remained unmatched. Germline lookup yields CDR1 SQVTM and CDR2 ANQGSEA. This CDR3 is 14 amino acids long. For the CDR3, the DNA is TGCAGCGTTGCTCTGGACAGGGTTTCGAGAGAGCAGTACTTC. It specifies CSVALDRVSREQYF.